The 27 T cell receptor beta chains given below trace back to one sample, sequenced in a study of tumor-infiltrating lymphocytes in primary liver carcinoma (dated 2017 in TCRdb). TCRdb lists the instrument as Illumina HiSeq 2500. A constant-region primer and ProtoScript II reverse transcriptase were used to reverse-transcribe TCRbeta-specific cDNA from 500 ng total RNA. The TCRbeta libraries were prepared through three rounds of nested multiplex PCR following a slightly modified ARM-PCR procedure. Multiplex TRBV1-TRBV30 forward primers and a Cbeta reverse primer were used in the first two PCR rounds, each of which was run for approximately 9 cycles. Starting from the raw public reads, TCRdb applied fastp trimming at Q25, assembled clones with MiXCR and retained in-frame beta chains. Entries that share a CDR3 protein sequence are merged under the most common genes and DNA. Here the sample has roughly 120,000 distinct CDR3 sequences; 60% to 80% occur a single time. The ten largest clonotypes hold about 8% of the sample.

Total RNA and DNA were co-extracted from about 20-30 mg of bulk tissue with the AllPrep DNA/RNA mini kit, without cell sorting. Source material: liver tumor tissue from sampling region 3. Reading the label with the study, this specimen's cell subset or site is: tumor region T3, left-lateral pole. Receptors originate from a woman aged 60 to 75 with primary liver carcinoma and hepatitis B virus infection.

The rearrangement uses TRBV2 and TRBJ1-3, with D perhaps TRBD1 (6 bases). CDR3 length: 14 amino acids. V lost 7 bases, J lost 0 bases, and 10 bases lay in between. The V gene's germline CDR1 is SNHLY and CDR2 FYNNEI. CDR3 DNA: TGTGCCAGCAAGATACAGGGCTCTGGAAACACCATATATTTT. This translates into CASKIQGSGNTIYF.

In regard to this clonotype: One base away lies a much larger clone, so this may be a sequencing read error. The chain is built from TRBV5-6 and TRBJ2-3; D is possibly TRBD2 (5 bases). Trimming cost V 4 bases and J 2 bases, with 17 bases left between them. Germline CDR1 is SGHDT and CDR2 is YYEEEE. CDR3 length: 16 amino acids. In DNA, the CDR3 is TGTGCCAGCAGCCTGCGACTAACGGGGTACACAGATACGCAGTATTTT. This translates into CASSLRLTGYTDTQYF. Full variable domain (missing parts from reference TRBV5-6 and TRBJ2-3): DAGVTQSPTHLIKTRGQQVTLRCSPKSGHDTVSWYQQALGQGPQFIFQYYEEEERQRGNFPDRFSGHQFPNYSSELNVNALLLGDSALYLCASSLRLTGYTDTQYFGPGTRLTVL.

On this clonotype: One end of the junction fails to match germline, which may point to a read error. The V gene is TRBV12-3 or TRBV12-4, the J gene TRBJ2-1; 8 bases line up with TRBD1. CDR3 length equals 13 residues. CDR3 sequence: CVSSDQGADEQFF. The CDR3 coding sequence is TGTGTCAGCAGTGATCAGGGGGCTGATGAGCAGTTCTTC.

The chain is built from TRBV19 and TRBJ1-1; 7 positions match TRBD1. The CDR3 has 18 amino acids. The germline gives CDR1 LNHDA, CDR2 SQIVND (reference sequence). V shed 7 bases and J 1 base; nucleotides not matched to a gene: 18. The CDR3 DNA follows: TGTGCCAGTACCTCCCTTGCCGCGGCAGGGGGGGGGAACACTGAAGCTTTCTTT. This encodes CASTSLAAAGGGNTEAFF.

Points on this clonotype: A read error may explain this, as a much larger clone is one base away. This chain connects TRBV7-8 to TRBJ2-2, with 9 bases identical to TRBD2. The CDR3 is made up of 15 amino acids. CDR1 and CDR2 (germline): SGHVS, FQNEAQ. This chain's CDR3 is CAGSFSGRVIGELFF. In DNA, the CDR3 is TGTGCCGGCAGCTTTAGCGGGAGAGTGATCGGGGAGCTGTTTTTT.

Worth noting for this clonotype: Possible read error: a much larger clone is one base away. The J gene is TRBJ2-7, the V gene TRBV2, with D maybe TRBD2 (5 bases). The CDR3 runs 15 residues. The V end lost 4 bases, the J end lost 0 bases, and 13 bases lay between the germline ends. From germline, CDR1 is SNHLY and CDR2 FYNNEI. For the CDR3, the DNA is TGTGCCAGCAGTGCGTCGAGGGAGTACTCCTACGAGCAGTACTTC. Its translation is CASSASREYSYEQYF.

About this clonotype itself: One end of the junction fails to match germline, which may point to a read error. The chain recombines TRBV6-5 with TRBJ2-1, with 11 bases that match TRBD2. CDR1 MNHEY and CDR2 SVGAGI come from the germline V gene. The CDR3 sequence is 17 residues long. CDR3 sequence reads: CASIYSLSGRGGNEQFF. CDR3 DNA: TGTGCCAGCATTTACTCCCTTAGCGGGAGGGGGGGGAATGAGCAGTTCTTC.

This clonotype was counted only a few times. The conserved phenylalanine or tryptophan is not found at the CDR3 terminus, so this likely reflects a read error. The gene calls are TRBV4-2 and TRBJ2-7, with 7 bases aligning to TRBD2. Unmatched junction bases numbered 2, after V lost 3 bases and J lost 0 bases. There are 14 residues in the CDR3. Per germline, CDR1 LGHNA and CDR2 YNFKEQ. The CDR3 protein is CASSQRGSSYEQYL. CDR3 coding DNA: TGTGCCAGCAGCCAGCGGGGGAGCTCCTACGAGCAGTACTTA.

The rearrangement uses TRBV11-2 and TRBJ2-1, with no clear D. This CDR3 region has 15 residues. Per the germline V gene, CDR1 is SGHAT and CDR2 is FQNNGV. Deletions cut 2 bases from V and 15 bases from J, with 23 bases between. The CDR3 sequence: CASSLWFRAHNVRFF. CDR3 nucleotide sequence: TGTGCCAGCAGCTTATGGTTCCGGGCCCACAATGTGCGGTTCTTC.

Only one count was recorded for this clonotype. An end of the junction differs from the germline gene, which may be a read error. This sequence joins TRBV30 and TRBJ1-3, with D unclear. CDR1 and CDR2 (germline): GTSNPN, SVGIG (reference sequence). This CDR3 is built from 14 residues. CDR3 sequence (DNA): TGTGTCTGGAGTGCCGAGGGTAACGGAAACACCATATATTTT. Translated, it gives CVWSAEGNGNTIYF.

For this clonotype: One base away lies a much larger clone, so this may be a sequencing read error. The CDR3 sequence: CASSFRVSGANILTF. CDR3 DNA: TGTGCCAGCAGCTTCAGAGTGTCTGGGGCCAACATCCTGACTTTC. This chain joins TRBV5-6 and TRBJ2-6, with a weak D call TRBD1 (5 bases). The CDR3 covers 15 residues. In germline, CDR1 is SGHDT, CDR2 YYEEEE.

V usage is TRBV7-2 and J usage is TRBJ1-5; D not resolved. V gave up 0 bases and J gave up 7 bases, with 13 bases separating them. Germline-derived CDR1 and CDR2 are SGHTA and FQGNSA. CDR3 length: 15 amino acids. The CDR3 reads CASSLAGRLGQPQHF. The CDR3 region has the DNA TGTGCCAGCAGCTTAGCGGGAAGGCTAGGGCAGCCCCAGCATTTT.

The chain joins TRBV7-9 to TRBJ2-5; D remains ambiguous. This CDR3 has 17 amino acids. The V and J ends lost 2 bases and 3 bases respectively, with 19 bases between them. Germline-derived CDR1 and CDR2 are SEHNR and FQNEAQ (reference sequence). CDR3 sequence (DNA): TGTGCCAGCAGCTTACCCTCAAGCGACCACCTAGAAGAGACCCAGTACTTC. Translation gives CASSLPSSDHLEETQYF.

For this clonotype: The germline gene is not matched at one end of the junction; a read error may be the cause. V usage is TRBV11-2 and J usage is TRBJ1-4; D ambiguous. Per germline, CDR1 SGHAT and CDR2 FQNNGV. The CDR3 has 13 amino acids. This CDR3 is CANSLGPWSALFF. Here the CDR3 DNA reads TGTGCCAACAGCTTAGGGCCTTGGTCGGCACTGTTTTTT. Full variable domain (missing parts from reference TRBV11-2 and TRBJ1-4): EAGVAQSPRYKIIEKRQSVAFWCNPISGHATLYWYQQILGQGPKLLIQFQNNGVVDDSQLPKDRFSAERLKGVDSTLKIQPAKLEDSAVYLCANSLGPWSALFFGSGTQLSVL.

A remark on this clonotype: One end of the junction is discordant with germline, which a read error may explain. V usage is TRBV11-2 and J usage is TRBJ2-1, with a tentative D call TRBD2 (5 bases). The CDR3 runs to 16 residues. Germline V gene sequence: CDR1 SGHAT, CDR2 FQNNGV. CDR3 coding DNA: TGTACCAGCAGCTTAGATCTGACGGGTGGTAGCGATGAGCAGTTCTTC. Residues: CTSSLDLTGGSDEQFF.

A word on this clonotype: This may stem from a read error, because a much larger clone lies one nucleotide away. This sequence joins TRBV18 and TRBJ2-1, with D possibly TRBD1 on 5 matching bases. The CDR3 extends over 13 amino acids. Germline CDR1 KGHSH, CDR2 LQKENI. Trimming took off 4 bases at V and 6 bases at J, with 10 bases between the two ends. CDR3 amino acids: CASSLVQANEQFF. The CDR3 coding sequence is TGTGCCAGCTCACTTGTACAGGCCAATGAGCAGTTCTTC.

This clonotype was detected ten times or more. V is TRBV28 and J is TRBJ2-3; 7 nucleotides align to TRBD2. Trimming at V came to 6 bases and at J to 1 base, leaving 13 bases not matched to a gene. The CDR3 length is 17 residues. Germline lookup yields CDR1 MDHEN and CDR2 SYDVKM. The CDR3 coding sequence is TGTGCCAGCAGCTACATTCCCCGGGAGGAGCGCACAGATACGCAGTATTTT. Amino acids: CASSYIPREERTDTQYF.

This clonotype was seen repeatedly, ten times or more. The CDR3 region has the DNA TGTGCCAGCAGGGACAGGGTGGTGCCCCAGCATTTT. Its translation is CASRDRVVPQHF. The chain links TRBV6-1 to TRBJ1-5; TRBD1 aligns across 8 bases. Germline lookup yields CDR1 MNHNS and CDR2 SASEGT. The CDR3 is 12 residues long. Germline trimming cut 6 bases from V and 9 bases from J; bases unmatched to any gene: 4.

On this clonotype: A read error is possible here, since a much larger clone lies one base away. The V and J genes are TRBV5-3 and TRBJ2-1; unclear D gene. TRBV5-3 is reported as an ORF; its role is uncertain. The CDR3 is made up of 15 amino acids. The CDR3 sequence: CARSPDRSSYNEQSF. CDR3 nucleotide sequence: TGTGCCAGAAGCCCAGATAGGAGCTCCTACAATGAGCAGTCCTTC.

About this clonotype itself: One end of the junction varies from germline; a read error may be responsible. V gene TRBV11-2 combines with J gene TRBJ1-1; D gene uncertain. The germline gives CDR1 SGHAT, CDR2 FQNNGV. CDR3 size: 13 residues. DNA of the CDR3: TGTGCCAGCATCCTCGGGTTGAACACTGAAGCTTTATTT. Its protein product is CASILGLNTEALF.

The genes are TRBV28 and TRBJ2-7, with D possibly called TRBD1 or TRBD2 (5 bases each). The V gene's germline CDR1 is MDHEN and CDR2 SYDVKM. The V and J ends lost 1 base and 5 bases respectively, with 18 bases between them. The CDR3 spans 16 residues. CDR3 nucleotide sequence: TGTGCCAGCAGTTTATCCAGGACGACGGGGCTGAACGAGCAGTACTTC. Its protein product is CASSLSRTTGLNEQYF.

As concerns this clonotype: This may be a read error, as it is one base from a much larger clone. CDR3 residues: CATLAGLSSYNGQFF. The CDR3 DNA is TGTGCCACCTTAGCGGGCTTGAGCTCCTACAATGGGCAGTTCTTC. The chain combines TRBV6-1 with TRBJ2-1, with TRBD2 identical over 7 bases. CDR3 size: 15 residues. Germline V gene lookup returns CDR1 MNHNS and CDR2 SASEGT.

A word on this clonotype: The germline gene is not matched at one end of the junction; a read error may be the cause. J is TRBJ2-5 and V is TRBV7-9; tentative D call: TRBD1 (5 bases). Germline CDR1 is SEHNR and CDR2 is FQNEAQ (reference sequence). This CDR3 is built from 15 residues. The CDR3 nucleotides read TGTACCAGCAACTCGACAGACCCTACCCAAGAGACCCAGTACTTC. This encodes CTSNSTDPTQETQYF.

On this clonotype itself: The conserved phenylalanine or tryptophan is not found at the CDR3 terminus, so this likely reflects a read error. The genes are TRBV5-1 and TRBJ2-5, with 12 bases identical to TRBD2. CDR3 length: 18 residues. V was pared by 1 base and J by 1 base, with 8 bases of the junction left unmatched. Germline V gives CDR1 SGHRS, CDR2 YFSETQ. CDR3 sequence (DNA): TGCGCCAGCAGCTTGCTCTCTAGCGGGAGGGCTATCCAAGAGACCCAGTACCTC. Protein product: CASSLLSSGRAIQETQYL.

This clonotype was picked up one time. One end of the junction does not line up with germline, which may come from a read error. The CDR3 loop is CASGLRLAQETQYF. The CDR3 region has the DNA TGTGCCAGCGGCTTGAGGCTAGCACAAGAGACCCAGTACTTC. The chain joins TRBV5-4 to TRBJ2-5, with D perhaps TRBD2 (5 bases). CDR3 length equals 14 residues. The germline gives CDR1 SGHNT, CDR2 YYREEE (reference sequence).

Concerning this clonotype itself: A much larger clone lies a single base off, so this may be a read error. The conserved phenylalanine or tryptophan normally closing the CDR3 is absent here, so this likely arose from a read error. The rearrangement uses TRBV7-9 and TRBJ2-1; 12 bases line up with TRBD2. V lost 2 bases to trimming and J lost 6 bases; unmatched junction nucleotides: 2. Germline-derived CDR1 and CDR2 are SEHNR and FQNEAQ (reference sequence). There are 15 residues in the CDR3. For the CDR3, the DNA is TGTGCCAGCAGCTTAACTAGCGGGAGGTCCAATGAGCAGTTCTTA. It codes for CASSLTSGRSNEQFL.

A word on this clonotype: The CDR3 ends on some other residue instead of the conserved phenylalanine or tryptophan, so this is likely a read error. The chain has TRBV6-5 and TRBJ2-3; TRBD2 agrees at 8 bases. Germline V gives CDR1 MNHEY, CDR2 SVGAGI. V trimming: 6 bases; J trimming: 3 bases; junction bases outside the gene matches: 14. CDR3 size: 17 residues. The CDR3 loop reads CASSRLAPSGGTDTQYL. CDR3 sequence (DNA): TGTGCCAGCAGCCGACTAGCGCCGAGTGGGGGTACAGATACGCAGTATCTT.